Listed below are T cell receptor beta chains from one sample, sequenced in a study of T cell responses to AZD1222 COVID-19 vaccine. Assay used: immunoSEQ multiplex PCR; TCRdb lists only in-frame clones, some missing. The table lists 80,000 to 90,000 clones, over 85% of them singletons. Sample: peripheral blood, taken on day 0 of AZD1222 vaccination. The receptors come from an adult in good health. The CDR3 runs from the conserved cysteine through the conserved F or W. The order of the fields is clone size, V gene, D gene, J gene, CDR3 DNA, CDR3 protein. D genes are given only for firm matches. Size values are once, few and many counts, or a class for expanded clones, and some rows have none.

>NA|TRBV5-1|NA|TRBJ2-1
TGCGCCAGCAGCTCCCCGAGGGGGGTCCTCTACAATGAGCAGTTCTTC
CASSSPRGVLYNEQFF
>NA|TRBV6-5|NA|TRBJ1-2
TGTGCCAGCAGTTACAGAAGGTTCTATGGCTACACCTTC
CASSYRRFYGYTF
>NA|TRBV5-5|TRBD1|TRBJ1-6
TGTGCCAGCAGCTGGGGGATGACAGGGGCAACCTATAATTCACCCCTCCACTTT
CASSWGMTGATYNSPLHF
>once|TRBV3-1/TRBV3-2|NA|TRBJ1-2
TGTGCCAGCAGCCAAGATGGCAGGGACCATGGCTACACCTTC
CASSQDGRDHGYTF
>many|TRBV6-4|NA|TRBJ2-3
TGTGCCAGCAGTGACGCAGGGGATTCAGATACGCAGTATTTT
CASSDAGDSDTQYF
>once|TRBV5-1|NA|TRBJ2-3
TGCGCCAGCAGCTTTCAACAGGGACCCACAGATACGCAGTATTTT
CASSFQQGPTDTQYF
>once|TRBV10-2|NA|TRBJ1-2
TGCGCCAGCAGTGACAGGGGTCCTTATGGCTACACCTTC
CASSDRGPYGYTF
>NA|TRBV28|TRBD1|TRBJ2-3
TGTGCCAGCAGTTTATGGGGGGGACAGGAGGCAGATACGCAGTATTTT
CASSLWGGQEADTQYF
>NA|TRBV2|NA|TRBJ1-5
TGTGCCAGCAGTTTTCAGGAAGTGGACAATCAGCCCCAGCATTTT
CASSFQEVDNQPQHF
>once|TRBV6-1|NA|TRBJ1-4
TGTGCCAGCAGTGACCCCGGGACCCAAAGGGAAAAACTGTTTTTT
CASSDPGTQREKLFF
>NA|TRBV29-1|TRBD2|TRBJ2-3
TGCAGCGTTGAGTGGTGGGAGGGCCGGAGCACAGATACGCAGTATTTT
CSVEWWEGRSTDTQYF
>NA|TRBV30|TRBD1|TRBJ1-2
TGTGCCTGGAGTGTGCTCTCCGACAGGGGCTATGGCTACACCTTC
CAWSVLSDRGYGYTF
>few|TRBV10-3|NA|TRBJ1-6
TGTGCCATCAGTGGGGGGGAGAGAGCGGCGAGATCACCCCTCCACTTT
CAISGGERAARSPLHF
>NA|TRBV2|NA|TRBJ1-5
TGTGCCAGCAAGGGCAGGGACAATCAGCCCCAGCATTTT
CASKGRDNQPQHF
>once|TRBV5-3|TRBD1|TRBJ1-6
TGTGCCAGGGACAGGATCATCGTCACCCTCCACTTT
CARDRIIVTLHF
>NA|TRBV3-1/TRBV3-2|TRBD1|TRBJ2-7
TGTGCCAGCAGCCAAGATCGGGGACAGGGCACCTACGAGCAGTACTTC
CASSQDRGQGTYEQYF
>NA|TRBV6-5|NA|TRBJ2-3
TGTGCCAGCTCCAATCGGGCACGGAGCACAGATACGCAGTATTTT
CASSNRARSTDTQYF
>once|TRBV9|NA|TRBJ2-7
TGTGCCAGCAGCCCCCGTTTCTCTGGGACACCCTACGAGCAGTACTTC
CASSPRFSGTPYEQYF
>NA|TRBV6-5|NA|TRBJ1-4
TGTGCCAGCAGTTACTCCGCACAGGCAACTAATGAAAAACTGTTTTTT
CASSYSAQATNEKLFF
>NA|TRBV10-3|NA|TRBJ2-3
TGTGCCATCGGCGAAGTACCAGATACGCAGTATTTT
CAIGEVPDTQYF
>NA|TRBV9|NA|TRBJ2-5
TGTGCCAGCAGCCCCCGACAGGCGAAAGTTGAGACCCAGTACTTC
CASSPRQAKVETQYF
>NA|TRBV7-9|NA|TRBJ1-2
TGTGCCAGCAGCCCAGACACCTACTATGGCTACACCTTC
CASSPDTYYGYTF
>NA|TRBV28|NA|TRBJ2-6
TGTGCCAGCAGACCTACCGGTTCTGGGGCCAACGTCCTGACTTTC
CASRPTGSGANVLTF
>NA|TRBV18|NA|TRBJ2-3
TGTGCCAGCTCACCCCGGGGACTCGCTAGCACAGATACGCAGTATTTT
CASSPRGLASTDTQYF
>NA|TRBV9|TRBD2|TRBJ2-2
TGTGCCAGCAGCGTGGGGACTAGCGGGAGTACTACCGGGGAGCTGTTTTTT
CASSVGTSGSTTGELFF
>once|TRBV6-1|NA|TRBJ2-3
TGTGCCAGCAGTGAACCTTCCCTTTGGACAGATACGCAGTATTTT
CASSEPSLWTDTQYF
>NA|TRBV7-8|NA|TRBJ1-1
TGTGCCAGCAGCTTCCGGGTGGACACTGAAGCTTTCTTT
CASSFRVDTEAFF
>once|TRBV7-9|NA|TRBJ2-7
TGTGCCAGCAGCGGACAGACCTACGAGCAGTACTTC
CASSGQTYEQYF
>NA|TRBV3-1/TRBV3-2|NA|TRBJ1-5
TGTGCCAGCAGCCAAGACTCGATATCTAGTCAGCCCCAGCATTTT
CASSQDSISSQPQHF
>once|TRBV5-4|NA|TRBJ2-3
TGTGCCAGCAGCTTGGTGGCTAGCCCCGGGGTAGATACGCAGTATTTT
CASSLVASPGVDTQYF
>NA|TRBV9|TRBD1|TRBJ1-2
TGTGCCAGCAGCGTAGGTACAGGGGGCAGGTATGGCTACACCTTC
CASSVGTGGRYGYTF
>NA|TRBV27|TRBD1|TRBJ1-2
TGTGCCAGCAGTTTATTTGTCAGGGGGTATGGCTACACCTTC
CASSLFVRGYGYTF
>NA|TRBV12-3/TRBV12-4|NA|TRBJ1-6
TGTGCCAGCAGATCTATATTTGAACCCCTCCACTTT
CASRSIFEPLHF
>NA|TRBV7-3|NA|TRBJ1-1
TGTGCCAGCAGCTGGGGCGCAGGTGGTGATGAAGCTTTCTTT
CASSWGAGGDEAFF
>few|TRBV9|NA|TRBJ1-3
TGTGCCAGCAGCGGAGTCGGATCTGGAAACACCATATATTTT
CASSGVGSGNTIYF
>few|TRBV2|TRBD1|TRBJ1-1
TGTGCCAGCAGACCGGACAGGCGGACAACTGAAGCTTTCTTT
CASRPDRRTTEAFF
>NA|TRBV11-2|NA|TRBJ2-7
TGTGCCAGCAGCGTGGGGAACCACGAGCAGTACTTC
CASSVGNHEQYF
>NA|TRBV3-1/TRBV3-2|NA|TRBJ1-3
TGTGCCAGCAGCCTTTTTGACTCTGGAAACACCATATATTTT
CASSLFDSGNTIYF
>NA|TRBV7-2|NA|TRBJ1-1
TGTGCCAGCAGCTCGGCCTCCAGGCAGTCGAACACTGAAGCTTTCTTT
CASSSASRQSNTEAFF
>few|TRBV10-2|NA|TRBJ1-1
TGCGCCAGCAGTGAGGCCAGGGGTCGCGGATTGAACACTGAAGCTTTCTTT
CASSEARGRGLNTEAFF
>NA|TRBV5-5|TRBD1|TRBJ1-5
TGTGCCAGCAGCTTGGGAGGGGGCGGTCAGCCCCAGCATTTT
CASSLGGGGQPQHF
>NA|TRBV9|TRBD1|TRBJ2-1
TGTGCCAGCAGCGCCCAGGACAGGGTCGCGAAGCAGTTCTTC
CASSAQDRVAKQFF
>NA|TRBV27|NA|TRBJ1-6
TGTGCCAGCAGTTTAGTCCGGTTCCGTTCACCCCTCCACTTT
CASSLVRFRSPLHF
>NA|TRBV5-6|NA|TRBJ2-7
TGTGCCAGCAGCTTGGCCCTGTACGAGCAGTACTTC
CASSLALYEQYF
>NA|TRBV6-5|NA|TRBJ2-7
TGTGCCAGCAGTTACTCGAGGGACGGGTACGAGCAGTACTTC
CASSYSRDGYEQYF
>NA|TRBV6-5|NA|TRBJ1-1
TGTGCCAGCAGTTACTCGCTGAACACTGAAGCTTTCTTT
CASSYSLNTEAFF
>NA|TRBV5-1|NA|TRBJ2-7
TGCGCCAGTAGCAAAGATCCGGGCTCCTACGAGCAGTACTTC
CASSKDPGSYEQYF
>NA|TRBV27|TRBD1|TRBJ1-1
TGTGCCAGCAGTTTCACCGGGACAGGGCGAGTTTTCTTT
CASSFTGTGRVFF
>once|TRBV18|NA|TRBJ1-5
TGTGCCAGCTCACCAGGCAATCAGCCCCAGCATTTT
CASSPGNQPQHF
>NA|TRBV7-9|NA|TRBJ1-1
TGTGCCGGAGGAATACAGGTTGAAGCTTTCTTT
CAGGIQVEAFF
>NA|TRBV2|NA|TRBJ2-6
TGTGCCAGCAGGGAACAGGGAATTTTCTCTGGGGCCAACGTCCTGACTTTC
CASREQGIFSGANVLTF
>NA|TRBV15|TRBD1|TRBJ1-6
TGTGCCACCAGCAGATCGACAGGGGCCAATTCACCCCTCCACTTT
CATSRSTGANSPLHF
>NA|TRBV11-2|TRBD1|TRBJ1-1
TGTGCCAGCAGCCCGGGACAGGTGAACACTGAAGCTTTCTTT
CASSPGQVNTEAFF
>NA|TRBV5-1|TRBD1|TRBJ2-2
TGCGCCAGCAGCCCAGGACAGGGAAGGACCGGGGAGCTGTTTTTT
CASSPGQGRTGELFF